This TCR beta chain emerged from a study of T cells after yellow fever vaccination. This clonotype was detected only a few times. Its antigen is unidentified. 5'RACE template switching generated TCR cDNA, adding a universal primer site and UMIs. TCRdb re-called the 5' RACE reads with MiXCR, one entry per CDR3 protein. Of around 350,000 distinct CDR3 sequences in the sample, under 14% are singletons; the top ten hold 18%. Study outcomes and limitations: Post-booster reappearance was seen for most primary-vaccination clones (around 96% CD4, about 90% CD8). Secondary responses were weaker yet peaked faster, day 5 versus 15. Few clonotypes appeared in both CD4 and CD8 compartments.

CDR3 length: 15 residues. V gave up 5 bases and J gave up 7 bases; unmatched junction bases: 6. CDR1 SEHNR and CDR2 FQNEAQ come from the germline V gene (reference sequence). The receptor comes from a man between 18 and 35 years old who received the YFV17D yellow fever vaccine. J is TRBJ1-6 and V is TRBV7-9; 9 bases map to TRBD1. Material: PBMCs, obtained on the day of the first yellow fever vaccination. CDR3 bases: TGTGCCAGCAGCCTCACAGGGGGCCCCAATTCACCCCTCCACTTT. It encodes CASSLTGGPNSPLHF.